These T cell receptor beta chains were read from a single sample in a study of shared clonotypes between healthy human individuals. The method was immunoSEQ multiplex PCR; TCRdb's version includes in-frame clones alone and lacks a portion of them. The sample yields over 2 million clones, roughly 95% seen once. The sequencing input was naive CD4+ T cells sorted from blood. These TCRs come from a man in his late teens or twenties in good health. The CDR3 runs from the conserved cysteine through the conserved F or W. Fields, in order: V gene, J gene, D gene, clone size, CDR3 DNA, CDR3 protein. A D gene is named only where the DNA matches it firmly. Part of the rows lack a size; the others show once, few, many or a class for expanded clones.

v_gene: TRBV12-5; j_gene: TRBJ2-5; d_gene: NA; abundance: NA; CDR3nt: TGTGCTAGTGGTTTGGGAAAAGAGACCCAGTACTTC; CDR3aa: CASGLGKETQYF
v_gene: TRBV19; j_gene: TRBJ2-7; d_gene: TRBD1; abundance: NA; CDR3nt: TGTGCCAGTAGTTTGGGCCCTCCTGGACAGGGAAACTACGAGCAGTACTTC; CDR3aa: CASSLGPPGQGNYEQYF
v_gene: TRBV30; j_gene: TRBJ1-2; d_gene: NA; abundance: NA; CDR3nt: TGTGCCTGGAGTCGACCCGGAGGGGTTGGAGGGCTGGTCGGCTACACCTTC; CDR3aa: CAWSRPGGVGGLVGYTF
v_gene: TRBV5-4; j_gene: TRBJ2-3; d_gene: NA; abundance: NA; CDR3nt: TGTGCCAGCAGCTTGGACCACACAGATACGCAGTATTTT; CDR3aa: CASSLDHTDTQYF
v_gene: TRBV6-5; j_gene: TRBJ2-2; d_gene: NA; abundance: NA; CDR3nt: TGTGCCAGCAGTTACTCGAAGGGGGGCTTATCCGGGGAGCTGTTTTTT; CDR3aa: CASSYSKGGLSGELFF
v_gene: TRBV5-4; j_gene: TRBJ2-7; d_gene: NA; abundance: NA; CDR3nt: TGTGCCAGCAGCTTGCCAGACAACTACGAGCAGTACTTC; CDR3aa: CASSLPDNYEQYF
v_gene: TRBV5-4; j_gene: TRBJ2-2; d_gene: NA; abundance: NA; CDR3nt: TGTGCCAGCAGCCCCCTGGGCGGGGAGCTGTTTTTT; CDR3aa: CASSPLGGELFF
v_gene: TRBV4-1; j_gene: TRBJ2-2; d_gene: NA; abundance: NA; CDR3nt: TGCGCCAGCAGCCCAAACGGGAACACCGGGGAGCTGTTTTTT; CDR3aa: CASSPNGNTGELFF
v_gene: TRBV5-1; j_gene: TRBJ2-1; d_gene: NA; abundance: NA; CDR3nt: TGCGCCAGCAGCTTGGAACAGGGAGGCGTAAATGAGCAGTTCTTC; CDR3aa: CASSLEQGGVNEQFF
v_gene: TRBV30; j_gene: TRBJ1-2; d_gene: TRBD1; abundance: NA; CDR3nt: TGTGCCTGGAGTATACAGGGGGAAGGCTACACCTTC; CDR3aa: CAWSIQGEGYTF
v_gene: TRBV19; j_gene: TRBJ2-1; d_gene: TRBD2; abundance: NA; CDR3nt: TGTGCCAGTAGCCAAACTAGCGGTTTCAATGAGCAGTTCTTC; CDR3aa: CASSQTSGFNEQFF
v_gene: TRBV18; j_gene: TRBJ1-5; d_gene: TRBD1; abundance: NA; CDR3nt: TGTGCCAGCTCCCGGACGGACAGGGGCAATCAGCCCCAGCATTTT; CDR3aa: CASSRTDRGNQPQHF
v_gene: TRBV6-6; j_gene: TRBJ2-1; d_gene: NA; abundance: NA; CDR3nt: TGTGCCAGCAGTTACGCGGACAGCAATTACAATGAGCAGTTCTTC; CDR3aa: CASSYADSNYNEQFF
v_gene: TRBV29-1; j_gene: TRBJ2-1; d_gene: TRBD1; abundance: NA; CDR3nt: TGCAGCGTTGAAGCCGACAGGGGGACCTTCCGTGAGCAGTTCTTC; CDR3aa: CSVEADRGTFREQFF
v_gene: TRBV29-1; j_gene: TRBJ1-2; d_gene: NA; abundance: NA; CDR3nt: TGCAGCGTTAGGCACAAAAATAACTATGGCTACACCTTC; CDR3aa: CSVRHKNNYGYTF
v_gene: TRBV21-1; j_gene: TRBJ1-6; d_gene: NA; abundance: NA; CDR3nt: TGTGCCAGCAGCAAAGCCCCGGACAGGGGAAGGTATTCACCCCTCCACTTT; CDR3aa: CASSKAPDRGRYSPLHF
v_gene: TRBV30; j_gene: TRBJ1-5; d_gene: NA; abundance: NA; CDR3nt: TGTGCCTGGGGGACTACCGGTCAGCCCCAGCATTTT; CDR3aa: CAWGTTGQPQHF
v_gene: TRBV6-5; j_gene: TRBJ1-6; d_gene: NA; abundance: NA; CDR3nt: TGTGCCAGCAGGGCGGGTGTTAATTCACCCCTCCACTTT; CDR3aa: CASRAGVNSPLHF
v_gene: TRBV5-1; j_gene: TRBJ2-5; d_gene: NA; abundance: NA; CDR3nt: TGCGCCAGCAGCTTGGGGGCTAAACAAGAGACCCAGTACTTC; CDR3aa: CASSLGAKQETQYF
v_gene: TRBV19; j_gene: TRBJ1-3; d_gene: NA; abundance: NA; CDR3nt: TGTGCCAGTAGTATAATCCAGGGGAACGTGAAGTCTGGAAACACCATATATTTT; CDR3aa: CASSIIQGNVKSGNTIYF
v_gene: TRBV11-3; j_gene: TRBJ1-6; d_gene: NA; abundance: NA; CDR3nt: TGTGCCAGCAGCTTAAAGTCGAATTCACCCCTCCACTTT; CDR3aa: CASSLKSNSPLHF
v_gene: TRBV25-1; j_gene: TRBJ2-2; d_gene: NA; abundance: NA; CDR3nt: TGTGCCAGCGGTCCCGAGGGGGAGCTGTTTTTT; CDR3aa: CASGPEGELFF
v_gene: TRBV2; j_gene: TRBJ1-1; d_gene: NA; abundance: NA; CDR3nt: TGTGCCAGCAGTGAGCAGGGGACCACTGAAGCTTTCTTT; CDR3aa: CASSEQGTTEAFF
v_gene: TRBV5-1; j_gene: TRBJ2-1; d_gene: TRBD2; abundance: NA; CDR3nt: TGCGCCAGCAGCTTGGGGACTAGCGGGATAAATGAGCAGTTCTTC; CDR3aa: CASSLGTSGINEQFF
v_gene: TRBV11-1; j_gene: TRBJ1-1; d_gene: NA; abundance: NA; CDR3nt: TGTGCCAGCAGCTTAGCGCTAGGACTCTCGAACACTGAAGCTTTCTTT; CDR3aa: CASSLALGLSNTEAFF
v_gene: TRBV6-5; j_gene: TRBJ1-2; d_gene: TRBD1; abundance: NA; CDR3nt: TGTGCCAGCAGTCGTCCCGGGACAGGGGTTGGCTACACCTTC; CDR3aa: CASSRPGTGVGYTF
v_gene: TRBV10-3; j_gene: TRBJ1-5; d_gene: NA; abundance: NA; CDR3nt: TGTGCCATTAAGTCCGGGGACAAAAATCAGCCCCAGCATTTT; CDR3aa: CAIKSGDKNQPQHF
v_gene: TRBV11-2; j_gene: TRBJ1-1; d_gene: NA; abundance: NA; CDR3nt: TGTGCCAGCAGCCCATCCGGGCCCCTCCAAGCTTTCTTT; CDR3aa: CASSPSGPLQAFF
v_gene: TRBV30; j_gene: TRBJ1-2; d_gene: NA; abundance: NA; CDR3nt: TGTGCCTGCCCGTCGGGTGGGGGCGTATTGGATGGCTACACCTTC; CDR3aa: CACPSGGGVLDGYTF
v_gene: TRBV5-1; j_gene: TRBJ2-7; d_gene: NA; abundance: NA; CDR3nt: TGCGCCAGCTCGCGCCGCGGGGCAGACGAGCAGTACTTC; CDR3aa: CASSRRGADEQYF
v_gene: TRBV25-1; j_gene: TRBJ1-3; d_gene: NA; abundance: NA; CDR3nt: TGTGCCAGCAGTCCGCCGGGCTCAGGGGTTCGAGGAAACACCATATATTTT; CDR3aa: CASSPPGSGVRGNTIYF
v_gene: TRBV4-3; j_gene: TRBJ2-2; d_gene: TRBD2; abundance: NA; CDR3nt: TGCGCCAGCAGCCAAATTAGCGGGACTTGGAGTACCGGGGAGCTGTTTTTT; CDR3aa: CASSQISGTWSTGELFF
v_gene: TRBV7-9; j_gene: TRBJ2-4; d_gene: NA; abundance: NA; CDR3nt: TGTGCCAGCAGCTTATCGGTTGGCCGGAACATTCAGTACTTC; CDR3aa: CASSLSVGRNIQYF
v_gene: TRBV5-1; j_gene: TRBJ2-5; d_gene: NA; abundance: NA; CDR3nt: TGCGCCAGCAGCTTGGCGACGGGAGCCGAGACCCAGTACTTC; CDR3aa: CASSLATGAETQYF
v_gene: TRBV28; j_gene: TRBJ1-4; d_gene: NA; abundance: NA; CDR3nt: TGTGCCAGCAGTTTGAGGGGTACAGGGGAAAAACTGTTTTTT; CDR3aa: CASSLRGTGEKLFF
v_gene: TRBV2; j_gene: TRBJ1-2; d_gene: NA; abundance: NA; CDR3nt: TGTGCCAGCAGTGGAGGGGTCGGTGGCTACACCTTC; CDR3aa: CASSGGVGGYTF
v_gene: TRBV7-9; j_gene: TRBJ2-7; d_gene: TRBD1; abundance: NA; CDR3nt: TGTGCCAGCAGCCCTAGGGGACAGGGCTCCTCCCCCTACGAGCAGTACTTC; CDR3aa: CASSPRGQGSSPYEQYF
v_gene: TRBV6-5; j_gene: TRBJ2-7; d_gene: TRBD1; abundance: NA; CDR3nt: TGTGCCAGCAGTTACGACAGGGGCTTTACCTACGAGCAGTACTTC; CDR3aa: CASSYDRGFTYEQYF
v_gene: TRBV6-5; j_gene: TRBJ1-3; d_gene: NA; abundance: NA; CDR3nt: TGTGCCACCGCACGGGGGGGGTACTCTGGAAACACCATATATTTT; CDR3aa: CATARGGYSGNTIYF
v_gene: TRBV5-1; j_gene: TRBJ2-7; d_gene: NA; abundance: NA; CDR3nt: TGCGCCAGCAGCCAGAACAACTACGAGCAGTACTTC; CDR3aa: CASSQNNYEQYF
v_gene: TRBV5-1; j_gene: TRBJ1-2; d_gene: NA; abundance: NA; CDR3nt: TGCGCCAGCAGCTTGGATGTAGGCTATGGCTACACCTTC; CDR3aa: CASSLDVGYGYTF
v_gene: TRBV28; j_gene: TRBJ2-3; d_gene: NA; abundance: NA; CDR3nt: TGTGCCAGCAGTTTGGGAGGACAGCTGGATACGCAGTATTTT; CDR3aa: CASSLGGQLDTQYF
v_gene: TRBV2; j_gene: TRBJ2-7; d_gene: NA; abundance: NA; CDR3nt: TGTGCCAGCGCCCTCGGAGGATCGTCCTACGAGCAGTACTTC; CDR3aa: CASALGGSSYEQYF
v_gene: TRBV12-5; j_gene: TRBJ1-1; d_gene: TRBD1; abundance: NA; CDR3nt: TGTGCTAGTGGTTTGACAGGGACAGGGGGTCTAGCTTTCTTT; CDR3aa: CASGLTGTGGLAFF
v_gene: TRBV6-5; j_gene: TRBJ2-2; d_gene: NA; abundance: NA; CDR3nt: TGTGCCAGCAGTCGAAGGGGGGCCGGGGAGCTGTTTTTT; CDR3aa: CASSRRGAGELFF
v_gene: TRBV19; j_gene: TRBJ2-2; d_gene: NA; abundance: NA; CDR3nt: TGTGCCAGTAGCAGGGAACAGGTCCAAACCGGGGAGCTGTTTTTT; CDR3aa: CASSREQVQTGELFF
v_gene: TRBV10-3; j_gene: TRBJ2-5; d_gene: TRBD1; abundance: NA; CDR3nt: TGTGCCATCAGTAACAGGGGGCAGCAGACCCAGTACTTC; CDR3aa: CAISNRGQQTQYF
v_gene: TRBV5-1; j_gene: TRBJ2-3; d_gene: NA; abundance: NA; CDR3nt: TGCGCCAGCAGCTTGGTGGCCCAGGGGCCCGATACGCAGTATTTT; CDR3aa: CASSLVAQGPDTQYF
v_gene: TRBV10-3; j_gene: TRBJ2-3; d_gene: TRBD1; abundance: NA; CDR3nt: TGTGCCATCAGAACCGGGACAGGCACAGATACGCAGTATTTT; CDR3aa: CAIRTGTGTDTQYF
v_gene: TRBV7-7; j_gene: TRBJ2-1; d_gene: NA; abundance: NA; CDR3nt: TGTGCTAGCAGCTTAGACGGCGGGCCCTACAATGAGCAGTTCTTC; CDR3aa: CASSLDGGPYNEQFF
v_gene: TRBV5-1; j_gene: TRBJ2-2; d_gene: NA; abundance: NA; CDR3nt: TGCGCCAGCAGCTTGGATTCGGGCAGGACCCGAACCGGGGAGCTGTTTTTT; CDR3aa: CASSLDSGRTRTGELFF
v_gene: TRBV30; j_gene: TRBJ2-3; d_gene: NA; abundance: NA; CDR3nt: TGTGCCTGGTGGAGGGGCCCCGGCTCGGATACGCAGTATTTT; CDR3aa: CAWWRGPGSDTQYF
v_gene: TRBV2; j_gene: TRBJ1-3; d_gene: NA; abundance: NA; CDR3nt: TGTGCCAGCAGTGAAGACAGAAACACCATATATTTT; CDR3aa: CASSEDRNTIYF
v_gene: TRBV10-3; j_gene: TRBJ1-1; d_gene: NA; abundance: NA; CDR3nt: TGTGCCATCAGTGACGAGGGAGGGGGTCACACTGAAGCTTTCTTT; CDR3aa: CAISDEGGGHTEAFF
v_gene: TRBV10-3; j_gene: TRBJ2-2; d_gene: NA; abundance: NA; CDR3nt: TGTGCCATCAGCGATAACAGGGACACCGGGGAGCTGTTTTTT; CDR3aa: CAISDNRDTGELFF
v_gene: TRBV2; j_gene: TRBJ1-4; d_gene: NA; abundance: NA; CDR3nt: TGTGCCAGCAGTGAGGGGGGACCCCTTAATGAAAAACTGTTTTTT; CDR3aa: CASSEGGPLNEKLFF
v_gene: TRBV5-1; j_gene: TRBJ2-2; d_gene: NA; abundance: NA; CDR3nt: TGCGCCAGCAGCTTGGACTACAGGAACACCGGGGAGCTGTTTTTT; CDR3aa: CASSLDYRNTGELFF
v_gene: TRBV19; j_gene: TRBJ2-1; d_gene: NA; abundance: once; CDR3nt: TGTGCCAGTAGTGCACGGACGGTAGGCTCCTACAATGAGCAGTTCTTC; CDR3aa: CASSARTVGSYNEQFF
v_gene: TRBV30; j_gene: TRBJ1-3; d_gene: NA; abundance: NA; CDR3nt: TGTGCCTGGAGTGAGGGGAAGCCTGGAAACACCATATATTTT; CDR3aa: CAWSEGKPGNTIYF